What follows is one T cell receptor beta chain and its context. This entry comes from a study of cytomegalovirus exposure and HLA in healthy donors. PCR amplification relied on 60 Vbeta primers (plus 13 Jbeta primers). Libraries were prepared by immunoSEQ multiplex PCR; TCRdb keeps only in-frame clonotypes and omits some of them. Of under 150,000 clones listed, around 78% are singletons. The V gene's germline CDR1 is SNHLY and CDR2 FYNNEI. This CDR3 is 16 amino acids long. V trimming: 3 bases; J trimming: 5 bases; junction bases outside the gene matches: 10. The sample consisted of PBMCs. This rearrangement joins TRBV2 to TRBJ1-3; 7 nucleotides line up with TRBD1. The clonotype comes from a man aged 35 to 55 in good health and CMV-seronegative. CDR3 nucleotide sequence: TGTGCCAGCAGTGATCCGGGACAGAGGGGGAGAAACACCATATATTTT. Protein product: CASSDPGQRGRNTIYF.